This TCR beta chain appears in the sequencing data of a study of T cell repertoires in cytomegalovirus infection. Study summary: Both a matching HLA type and CMV infection were indicated by public TCR beta signatures.

TCRdb re-called the reads through MiXCR, storing one row per CDR3 protein. The sample shows approximately 1,000,000 distinct CDR3 sequences, around 31% of them seen only once. Germline V gene data show CDR1 as MNHEY and CDR2 as SMNVEV (reference sequence). After removal of 7 bases from V and 5 bases from J, the junction contained 7 bases not matched to a gene. There are 14 residues in the CDR3. This clonotype was seen more than once but under ten times. Antigen: not known. The source is a human donor in good health (CMV status not recorded). Some clones in this sample may be carry-over from other donors' samples. The chain links TRBV27 to TRBJ2-2; 7 positions agree with TRBD2. Sequences were derived from cultured CD8+ T cells from PBMCs, sampled from culture after CMV antigen stimulation. CDR3 DNA: TGTGCCAGCACGGCGGGGGTAGGAACCGGGGAGCTGTTTTTT. It is translated as CASTAGVGTGELFF.